This T cell receptor (beta chain) was obtained from a study of T-cell memory formation after mild COVID-19. TCRdb reprocessed the 5' RACE reads with MiXCR, giving one entry per CDR3 protein. The sample lists about 320,000 distinct CDR3 sequences; over 11% were seen once. In germline, CDR1 is KGHSH, CDR2 LQKENI. Deletions cut 3 bases from V and 4 bases from J, with 10 bases between. CDR3 size: 14 residues. The sequence came from a man between 18 and 35 years old who had mild COVID-19 (a few samples of this study predate the infection). Cell type and time point are not known. This rearrangement joins TRBV18 to TRBJ1-3; D is undetermined. The sample taken for sequencing was PBMCs or a T cell subset sorted from them (not recorded which). The CDR3: CASSPTDEGNTIYF. The CDR3 DNA sequence: TGTGCCAGCTCACCGACTGATGAGGGAAACACCATATATTTT.